This is a list of T cell receptor beta chains from one sample in a study of blood T cell repertoires in COVID-19. Method: immunoSEQ multiplex PCR; TCRdb's copy keeps in-frame clones and lacks some. The sample comprises approximately 250,000 clones, about four fifths of which are singletons, and roughly 1.4% rests with the top ten. The material sequenced was peripheral blood. These receptors were obtained from a woman aged 35 to 49 who had recovered from COVID-19. Both conserved end residues are part of each CDR3. Fields, in order: J gene, clone size, V gene, D gene, CDR3 protein, CDR3 DNA. The D gene is left open where the match is weak. Where a row states a size, it is once, few, many or the class of an expanded clone; other rows omit it.

j_gene: TRBJ1-6; abundance: .; v_gene: TRBV4-1; d_gene: .; CDR3aa: CASSQTATKQGHRYSPLHF; CDR3nt: TGCGCCAGCAGCCAGACCGCGACGAAACAGGGACACAGGTATTCACCCCTCCACTTT
j_gene: TRBJ2-3; abundance: once; v_gene: TRBV5-1; d_gene: .; CDR3aa: CASSLNGVDTQYF; CDR3nt: TGCGCCAGCAGCTTGAACGGGGTGGATACGCAGTATTTT
j_gene: TRBJ1-2; abundance: .; v_gene: TRBV5-1; d_gene: .; CDR3aa: CASSLDWGRPNYGYTF; CDR3nt: TGCGCCAGCAGCTTAGATTGGGGCAGACCTAACTATGGCTACACCTTC
j_gene: TRBJ1-2; abundance: .; v_gene: TRBV6-6; d_gene: .; CDR3aa: CASSPQGNYGYTF; CDR3nt: TGTGCCAGCAGCCCCCAGGGTAACTATGGCTACACCTTC
j_gene: TRBJ2-7; abundance: .; v_gene: TRBV7-6; d_gene: TRBD1; CDR3aa: CASSSGQENYF; CDR3nt: TGTGCCAGCAGCTCGGGACAGGAGAATTACTTC
j_gene: TRBJ1-2; abundance: .; v_gene: TRBV6-5; d_gene: .; CDR3aa: CASSTGNYGYTF; CDR3nt: TGTGCCAGCAGTACAGGGAACTATGGCTACACCTTC
j_gene: TRBJ2-1; abundance: .; v_gene: TRBV2; d_gene: TRBD2; CDR3aa: CASRAGGAGKGDEQFF; CDR3nt: TGTGCCAGCCGGGCGGGAGGGGCTGGGAAGGGCGATGAGCAGTTCTTC
j_gene: TRBJ2-7; abundance: .; v_gene: TRBV27; d_gene: .; CDR3aa: CASSHPSRREQYF; CDR3nt: TGTGCCAGCAGCCACCCAAGCCGTCGGGAGCAGTACTTC
j_gene: TRBJ1-3; abundance: .; v_gene: TRBV30; d_gene: .; CDR3aa: CALRVVISGNTIYF; CDR3nt: TGTGCCCTCCGGGTGGTTATCTCTGGAAACACCATATATTTT
j_gene: TRBJ1-1; abundance: .; v_gene: TRBV24-1; d_gene: .; CDR3aa: CATSDYQGIEAFF; CDR3nt: TGTGCCACCAGTGACTACCAGGGAATTGAAGCTTTCTTT
j_gene: TRBJ1-1; abundance: .; v_gene: TRBV5-1; d_gene: .; CDR3aa: CASSSGQPNTEAFF; CDR3nt: TGCGCCAGCAGCTCTGGACAGCCGAACACTGAAGCTTTCTTT
j_gene: TRBJ2-2; abundance: .; v_gene: TRBV6-5; d_gene: .; CDR3aa: CASSSRTYGELFF; CDR3nt: TGTGCCAGCAGTTCACGGACTTACGGGGAGCTGTTTTTT
j_gene: TRBJ1-6; abundance: .; v_gene: TRBV4-2; d_gene: TRBD1; CDR3aa: CASSEKEGATNSPLHF; CDR3nt: TGTGCCAGCAGCGAGAAAGAGGGGGCGACTAATTCACCCCTCCACTTT
j_gene: TRBJ2-1; abundance: .; v_gene: TRBV7-9; d_gene: .; CDR3aa: CASSLGGGPTYNEQFF; CDR3nt: TGTGCCAGCAGCTTAGGAGGGGGACCTACATACAATGAGCAGTTCTTC
j_gene: TRBJ2-1; abundance: .; v_gene: TRBV6-5; d_gene: TRBD2; CDR3aa: CASSRTSGGSVEQFF; CDR3nt: TGTGCCAGCAGTCGGACTAGCGGGGGGTCGGTGGAGCAGTTCTTC
j_gene: TRBJ2-1; abundance: .; v_gene: TRBV5-1; d_gene: TRBD1; CDR3aa: CASSLGDRGPGNEQFF; CDR3nt: TGCGCCAGCAGCTTAGGGGACAGGGGGCCTGGCAATGAGCAGTTCTTC
j_gene: TRBJ2-2; abundance: once; v_gene: TRBV10-1; d_gene: TRBD1; CDR3aa: CASSSDRGFTGELFF; CDR3nt: TGCGCCAGCAGTTCAGACAGGGGTTTCACCGGGGAGCTGTTTTTT
j_gene: TRBJ2-1; abundance: .; v_gene: TRBV2; d_gene: .; CDR3aa: CASSEWADEQFF; CDR3nt: TGTGCCAGCAGCGAATGGGCAGACGAGCAGTTCTTC
j_gene: TRBJ2-7; abundance: .; v_gene: TRBV20-1; d_gene: .; CDR3aa: CSASLTGSGSYEQYF; CDR3nt: TGCAGTGCTAGTCTGACGGGGAGTGGTTCCTACGAGCAGTACTTC
j_gene: TRBJ2-2; abundance: once; v_gene: TRBV11-2; d_gene: .; CDR3aa: CASSKSGLPQGYTGELFF; CDR3nt: TGTGCCAGCAGCAAATCCGGCCTCCCACAGGGTTACACCGGGGAGCTGTTTTTT
j_gene: TRBJ2-7; abundance: .; v_gene: TRBV5-5; d_gene: .; CDR3aa: CASSPALSRVEQYF; CDR3nt: TGTGCCAGCAGCCCAGCCCTTTCGAGGGTCGAGCAGTACTTC
j_gene: TRBJ2-1; abundance: .; v_gene: TRBV18; d_gene: .; CDR3aa: CASSPDSFSYSYNEQFF; CDR3nt: TGTGCCAGCTCACCAGACAGCTTTTCTTACTCCTACAATGAGCAGTTCTTC
j_gene: TRBJ2-2; abundance: .; v_gene: TRBV4-2; d_gene: .; CDR3aa: CASSQVQGAPGELFF; CDR3nt: TGTGCCAGCAGCCAAGTTCAAGGGGCCCCCGGGGAGCTGTTTTTT
j_gene: TRBJ1-1; abundance: .; v_gene: TRBV12-3/TRBV12-4; d_gene: .; CDR3aa: CASSSFRNTEAFF; CDR3nt: TGTGCCAGCAGCTCCTTTAGAAACACTGAAGCTTTCTTT
j_gene: TRBJ1-4; abundance: .; v_gene: TRBV3-1/TRBV3-2; d_gene: TRBD1; CDR3aa: CASSHGQEFKEKLFF; CDR3nt: TGTGCCAGCAGCCATGGACAGGAATTTAAAGAAAAACTGTTTTTT
j_gene: TRBJ1-2; abundance: .; v_gene: TRBV11-2; d_gene: .; CDR3aa: CASSVQGYGYTF; CDR3nt: TGTGCCAGCAGCGTCCAGGGCTATGGCTACACCTTC
j_gene: TRBJ1-6; abundance: .; v_gene: TRBV15; d_gene: .; CDR3aa: CATSRDPRLENSPLHF; CDR3nt: TGTGCCACCAGCAGAGATCCGAGACTGGAGAATTCACCCCTCCACTTT
j_gene: TRBJ1-2; abundance: .; v_gene: TRBV28; d_gene: .; CDR3aa: CASLTPSGYGYTF; CDR3nt: TGTGCCAGCCTGACTCCATCGGGCTATGGCTACACCTTC
j_gene: TRBJ1-2; abundance: .; v_gene: TRBV19; d_gene: .; CDR3aa: CASSTNRAGGYTF; CDR3nt: TGTGCCAGTAGTACCAACAGGGCTGGAGGCTACACCTTC
j_gene: TRBJ1-5; abundance: .; v_gene: TRBV5-1; d_gene: .; CDR3aa: CASSLAGGNNQPQHF; CDR3nt: TGCGCCAGCAGCTTGGCCGGGGGGAACAATCAGCCCCAGCATTTT
j_gene: TRBJ2-3; abundance: .; v_gene: TRBV7-3; d_gene: TRBD2; CDR3aa: CASSRAGGHTDTQYF; CDR3nt: TGTGCCAGCAGCAGAGCGGGGGGGCACACAGATACGCAGTATTTT
j_gene: TRBJ1-2; abundance: .; v_gene: TRBV30; d_gene: .; CDR3aa: CAWSINGYTF; CDR3nt: TGTGCCTGGAGTATCAATGGCTACACCTTC
j_gene: TRBJ2-7; abundance: .; v_gene: TRBV6-1; d_gene: .; CDR3aa: CASRETDTASGYEQYF; CDR3nt: TGTGCCAGCAGAGAAACTGACACGGCGTCTGGCTACGAGCAGTACTTC
j_gene: TRBJ1-3; abundance: .; v_gene: TRBV5-1; d_gene: .; CDR3aa: CASSAQGSGNTIYF; CDR3nt: TGCGCCAGCAGCGCTCAGGGTTCTGGAAACACCATATATTTT
j_gene: TRBJ1-2; abundance: .; v_gene: TRBV30; d_gene: .; CDR3aa: CAWSNLTVYGYTF; CDR3nt: TGTGCCTGGAGTAACCTCACAGTCTATGGCTACACCTTC
j_gene: TRBJ2-3; abundance: .; v_gene: TRBV15; d_gene: .; CDR3aa: CATSRGSQITDTQYF; CDR3nt: TGTGCCACCAGCAGAGGGTCCCAGATCACAGATACGCAGTATTTT
j_gene: TRBJ1-4; abundance: .; v_gene: TRBV28; d_gene: .; CDR3aa: CASSALQGVIEKLFF; CDR3nt: TGTGCCAGCAGTGCCTTACAGGGTGTAATTGAAAAACTGTTTTTT
j_gene: TRBJ1-2; abundance: .; v_gene: TRBV11-2; d_gene: .; CDR3aa: CASSFDRRKFYGYTF; CDR3nt: TGTGCCAGCAGCTTTGACAGGCGCAAATTCTATGGCTACACCTTC
j_gene: TRBJ2-2; abundance: .; v_gene: TRBV7-8; d_gene: .; CDR3aa: CASSYLRGTGELFF; CDR3nt: TGTGCCAGCAGCTACCTCAGGGGCACCGGGGAGCTGTTTTTT
j_gene: TRBJ1-3; abundance: .; v_gene: TRBV6-5; d_gene: .; CDR3aa: CASSYVRGGSGNTIYF; CDR3nt: TGTGCCAGCAGTTACGTAAGGGGAGGATCTGGAAACACCATATATTTT
j_gene: TRBJ2-5; abundance: .; v_gene: TRBV7-8; d_gene: .; CDR3aa: CASSLVQLETQYF; CDR3nt: TGTGCCAGCAGCTTAGTTCAATTAGAGACCCAGTACTTC
j_gene: TRBJ2-3; abundance: .; v_gene: TRBV28; d_gene: TRBD2; CDR3aa: CASSNPGGIDTQYF; CDR3nt: TGTGCCAGCAGTAACCCGGGGGGGATAGATACGCAGTATTTT
j_gene: TRBJ1-1; abundance: .; v_gene: TRBV29-1; d_gene: .; CDR3aa: CSAEGLNTEAFF; CDR3nt: TGCAGCGCCGAGGGTCTGAACACTGAAGCTTTCTTT
j_gene: TRBJ1-6; abundance: .; v_gene: TRBV6-2/TRBV6-3; d_gene: .; CDR3aa: CASSPQWLSYNSPLHF; CDR3nt: TGTGCCAGCAGTCCCCAGTGGCTCTCCTATAATTCACCCCTCCACTTT
j_gene: TRBJ2-2; abundance: .; v_gene: TRBV11-2; d_gene: .; CDR3aa: CASSLNRLNAGELFF; CDR3nt: TGTGCCAGCAGCTTAAATCGGTTGAACGCCGGGGAGCTGTTTTTT
j_gene: TRBJ2-5; abundance: .; v_gene: TRBV2; d_gene: TRBD1; CDR3aa: CASSPNRGRGETQYF; CDR3nt: TGTGCCAGCAGCCCTAACAGGGGGCGCGGGGAGACCCAGTACTTC
j_gene: TRBJ2-7; abundance: .; v_gene: TRBV9; d_gene: .; CDR3aa: CASSVGAVGDYEQYF; CDR3nt: TGTGCCAGCAGCGTAGGTGCGGTAGGAGACTACGAGCAGTACTTC
j_gene: TRBJ1-2; abundance: once; v_gene: TRBV3-1/TRBV3-2; d_gene: TRBD1; CDR3aa: CASSPRQGDGGYTF; CDR3nt: TGTGCCAGCAGCCCGCGACAGGGGGACGGTGGCTACACCTTC
j_gene: TRBJ2-2; abundance: many; v_gene: TRBV7-6; d_gene: TRBD1; CDR3aa: CASSLWTGEIGELFF; CDR3nt: TGTGCCAGCAGCCTCTGGACAGGGGAAATCGGGGAGCTGTTTTTT
j_gene: TRBJ1-4; abundance: .; v_gene: TRBV5-1; d_gene: TRBD1; CDR3aa: CASSLDRGGEKLFF; CDR3nt: TGCGCCAGCAGCTTGGACAGGGGGGGCGAAAAACTGTTTTTT
j_gene: TRBJ2-6; abundance: few; v_gene: TRBV6-1; d_gene: .; CDR3aa: CASSEGTVTSGANVLTF; CDR3nt: TGTGCCAGCAGTGAAGGGACAGTAACCTCTGGGGCCAACGTCCTGACTTTC
j_gene: TRBJ2-3; abundance: .; v_gene: TRBV19; d_gene: TRBD2; CDR3aa: CASSIQGLALTDTQYF; CDR3nt: TGTGCCAGTAGTATACAGGGACTAGCCCTCACAGATACGCAGTATTTT
j_gene: TRBJ1-1; abundance: .; v_gene: TRBV29-1; d_gene: .; CDR3aa: CSVEPSGRYTEAFF; CDR3nt: TGCAGCGTTGAGCCCTCAGGGCGGTACACTGAAGCTTTCTTT
j_gene: TRBJ1-5; abundance: .; v_gene: TRBV28; d_gene: TRBD1; CDR3aa: CASSPPGTGVLSNQPQHF; CDR3nt: TGTGCCAGCAGTCCCCCCGGGACAGGGGTCCTTAGCAATCAGCCCCAGCATTTT
j_gene: TRBJ1-2; abundance: .; v_gene: TRBV12-3/TRBV12-4; d_gene: TRBD1; CDR3aa: CASSTTGVPGYTF; CDR3nt: TGTGCCAGCAGCACGACAGGGGTCCCAGGCTACACCTTC
j_gene: TRBJ2-5; abundance: once; v_gene: TRBV28; d_gene: .; CDR3aa: CASSLMQINQETQYF; CDR3nt: TGTGCCAGCAGTTTAATGCAGATCAACCAAGAGACCCAGTACTTC